The following is a TCR beta chain sequence with its context. Its target is not known. These data come from a study of shared clonotypes between healthy human individuals. Study observations and caveats: Clonotypes not shared had lower generation probabilities than those common to all four donors. Naive subsets typically showed greater estimated richness than memory subsets. Clonotype sharing across a few donors was observed for about 5.2% of naive CD4 clonotypes.

In germline, CDR1 is PRHDT, CDR2 FYEKMQ (reference sequence). With 5 bases clipped from V and 5 bases from J, the junction kept 6 bases outside the gene matches. The length of the CDR3 is 14 residues. The study separated CD4+ cells into CD45RA+ naive and CD45RA-negative memory subsets. Generated by immunoSEQ multiplex PCR, the TCRdb table keeps only in-frame clones and is missing some. The sample lists about 1 million clones, 60% to 80% occurring once. V gene TRBV13 combines with J gene TRBJ2-7; 10 bases are shared with TRBD1. This receptor was taken from a man between 18 and 29 years old in good health. The sample was memory CD4+ T cells sorted from blood. As for subset: CD45RA-negative fraction. CDR3 nucleotide sequence: TGTGCCAGCAGCACCCGACAGGGGGCCCACGAGCAGTACTTC. It encodes CASSTRQGAHEQYF.